The 29 T cell receptor beta chains reported below all come from one sample, sequenced in a study of cytomegalovirus exposure and HLA in healthy donors (TCRdb year 2017). Libraries were made using the immunoSEQ multiplex PCR assay. A mixture of 60 forward primers for TCR Vbeta segments and 13 reverse primers for TCR Jbeta segments was used in the multiplex PCR. TCRdb carries this immuneACCESS record with in-frame sequences only. Its versions omit some clonotypes, under half of them owing to an unresolved V gene in the studies checked, with the rest unexplained. The sample records 150,000 to 200,000 clones, 70% to 80% of which are singletons. Around 2% of the sample goes to the ten largest clones. The sequenced sample was PBMCs. All receptors come from a young woman in good health and CMV-seropositive.

The chain couples TRBV5-1 to TRBJ2-1; D may be TRBD1 (6 bases). The germline gives CDR1 SGHRS, CDR2 YFSETQ. V was cut by 4 bases and J by 4 bases, with 18 bases left in between. The CDR3 is 16 amino acids. CDR3 residues: CASSPQATGPYNEQFF. In nucleotides, the CDR3 is TGCGCCAGCAGCCCTCAGGCTACAGGGCCTTACAATGAGCAGTTCTTC.

The chain joins TRBV7-2 to TRBJ2-7, with 8 bases fitting TRBD1. V shed 5 bases and J 0 bases; nucleotides not matched to a gene: 6. Per germline, CDR1 SGHTA and CDR2 FQGNSA. The CDR3 has 15 amino acids. The CDR3 nucleotides read TGTGCCAGCAGCCCCGACAGGGGTAGCTCCTACGAGCAGTACTTC. Amino acids: CASSPDRGSSYEQYF.

The chain carries TRBV19 and TRBJ1-1, with TRBD1 matching 7 bases. CDR1 is LNHDA and CDR2 is SQIVND in the germline V gene (reference sequence). Trimming took 4 bases from V and 0 from J; bases not matched to a gene: 8. The CDR3 extends over 16 amino acids. This CDR3 is CASSTTGEIMNTEAFF. The CDR3 DNA sequence: TGTGCCAGTAGTACAACAGGGGAAATAATGAACACTGAAGCTTTCTTT. The entire variable domain, with the rest obtained from reference TRBV19 and TRBJ1-1, is as follows: DGGITQSPKYLFRKEGQNVTLSCEQNLNHDAMYWYRQDPGQGLRLIYYSQIVNDFQKGDIAEGYSVSREKKESFPLTVTSAQKNPTAFYLCASSTTGEIMNTEAFFGQGTRLTVV.

The rearrangement links TRBV29-1 to TRBJ1-2; tentative D call: TRBD1 (5 bases). Trimming left V 6 bases short and J 1 base short, with 12 bases between. CDR3 length equals 13 residues. CDR1 SQVTM and CDR2 ANQGSEA come from the germline V gene. The CDR3 loop reads CSVFLTDNYGYTF. CDR3 nucleotide sequence: TGCAGCGTCTTCTTGACAGATAACTATGGCTACACCTTC.

This chain joins TRBV6-5 and TRBJ1-5, with D perhaps matching TRBD1 (5 bases). V shed 2 bases and J shed 2 bases, with 10 bases lying between them. This CDR3 comprises 15 residues. Germline values: CDR1 MNHEY, CDR2 SVGAGI. The CDR3 DNA sequence: TGTGCCAGCAGTTACAGGGGAATTGGCAATCAGCCCCAGCATTTT. This translates into CASSYRGIGNQPQHF.

The chain is built from TRBV7-9 and TRBJ1-1; no definite D call. Germline CDR1 reads SEHNR; CDR2 reads FQNEAQ (reference sequence). The CDR3 runs to 10 residues. The germline V and J ends were trimmed by 2 bases and 8 bases, with 3 bases remaining between them. The DNA for the CDR3 is TGTGCCAGCAGCTTAATAGAAGCTTTCTTT. Encoded protein: CASSLIEAFF.

To note about this clone: Different DNA sequences within this sample yield the same CDR3. CDR3 nucleotides: TGTGCCAGCAGCTTGGGACAGGGAAATGAAAAACTGTTTTTT. Protein sequence: CASSLGQGNEKLFF. V usage is TRBV5-4 and J usage is TRBJ1-4; 7 nucleotides agree with TRBD1. The germline gives CDR1 SGHNT, CDR2 YYREEE (reference sequence). The CDR3 runs 14 residues. The V and J ends lost 0 bases and 5 bases, in that order; junction bases with no gene match: 1.

The J gene is TRBJ1-6, the V gene TRBV28, with 8 positions matching TRBD1. This CDR3 comprises 18 residues. The germline V gene encodes CDR1 MDHEN and CDR2 SYDVKM. With 3 bases clipped from V and 0 bases from J, the junction kept 7 bases outside the gene matches. This chain's CDR3 is CASSFSGGPSSYNSPLHF. As DNA, the CDR3 is TGTGCCAGCAGTTTTTCAGGGGGCCCCAGCTCCTATAATTCACCCCTCCACTTT. Full variable domain (remainder filled in from reference TRBV28 and TRBJ1-6): DVKVTQSSRYLVKRTGEKVFLECVQDMDHENMFWYRQDPGLGLRLIYFSYDVKMKEKGDIPEGYSVSREKKERFSLILESASTNQTSMYLCASSFSGGPSSYNSPLHFGNGTRLTVT.

This chain connects TRBV13 to TRBJ2-7, with 11 bases that match TRBD1. CDR3 length: 16 residues. Trimming took 0 bases from V and 6 from J; bases not matched to a gene: 7. Germline V CDR1 and CDR2: PRHDT, FYEKMQ (reference sequence). CDR3 DNA sequence: TGTGCCAGCAGCTTAGGCCCGGACAGGGGGCTCCTCGAGCAGTACTTC. This gives the protein CASSLGPDRGLLEQYF. Looking up the rest from reference TRBV13 and TRBJ2-7 gives the full variable domain: AAGVIQSPRHLIKEKRETATLKCYPIPRHDTVYWYQQGPGQDPQFLISFYEKMQSDKGSIPDRFSAQQFSDYHSELNMSSLELGDSALYFCASSLGPDRGLLEQYFGPGTRLTVT.

The chain is built from TRBV2 and TRBJ2-6; 8 bases fit TRBD1. J gave up 0 bases and V 6 bases, and 7 bases lay outside the gene matches. The CDR3 totals 17 residues. Germline lookup yields CDR1 SNHLY and CDR2 FYNNEI. CDR3 sequence reads: CASRKWDRHSGANVLTF. In nucleotides, the CDR3 is TGTGCCAGCAGAAAGTGGGACAGGCACTCTGGGGCCAACGTCCTGACTTTC.

The chain couples TRBV18 to TRBJ1-2; 7 bases fit TRBD1. The V and J ends lost 5 bases and 1 base, in that order; junction bases with no gene match: 22. Germline CDR1 KGHSH, CDR2 LQKENI. The length of the CDR3 is 20 residues. CDR3 DNA sequence: TGTGCCAGCTCAACATCACCCCCGGGAGGGGGCCGGAATATTAACTATGGCTACACCTTC. Its translation: CASSTSPPGGGRNINYGYTF.

This clone has a handful of counts. The chain joins TRBV5-6 to TRBJ1-4, with D perhaps matching TRBD1 (5 bases). The CDR3 has 13 residues. V dropped 2 bases and J dropped 12 bases, with 14 bases sitting between them. The V gene's germline CDR1 is SGHDT and CDR2 YYEEEE. CDR3 sequence: CASSFLQGTELFF. The CDR3 nucleotides are TGTGCCAGCAGCTTCTTGCAGGGAACGGAACTGTTTTTT.

The chain combines TRBV5-1 with TRBJ2-1; 10 positions agree with TRBD1. CDR3 length: 18 residues. J lost 0 bases, V lost 4 bases, and 10 bases had no gene match. Germline loops: CDR1 SGHRS, CDR2 YFSETQ. DNA for the CDR3: TGCGCCAGCAGCCCAAGCTGGGACAGGGGAAGCTCCTACAATGAGCAGTTCTTC. This sequence encodes CASSPSWDRGSSYNEQFF.

The rearrangement joins TRBV6-5 to TRBJ1-1, with TRBD1 matching 9 bases. CDR3 length equals 14 residues. Germline V gene lookup returns CDR1 MNHEY and CDR2 SVGAGI. V gave up 2 bases and J gave up 4 bases; unmatched junction bases: 2. For the CDR3, the DNA is TGTGCCAGCAGTTACGAGACAGGGGGCACTGAAGCTTTCTTT. It specifies CASSYETGGTEAFF.

The chain combines TRBV2 with TRBJ2-1, with 10 bases lining up with TRBD2. Germline V gives CDR1 SNHLY, CDR2 FYNNEI. CDR3 length: 13 amino acids. With V trimmed by 7 bases and J by 12 bases, 9 bases remained unmatched. Written as DNA, the CDR3 is TGTGCCAGCATGTCATCTAGCGGGAGTGGGCAGTTCTTC. This gives the protein CASMSSSGSGQFF.

This clone showed up just a few times. V gene TRBV5-1 combines with J gene TRBJ2-3, with a possible D match to TRBD2 (6 bases). CDR3 length: 17 amino acids. The V end was cut by 9 bases, the J end by 0 bases, with 23 bases between. Germline V gives CDR1 SGHRS, CDR2 YFSETQ. The CDR3 reads CATTRGLLTPSTDTQYF. The CDR3 DNA follows: TGCGCCACCACACGAGGACTACTAACACCTAGCACAGATACGCAGTATTTT.

The chain links TRBV2 to TRBJ1-4; 10 bases agree with TRBD1. V was clipped by 7 bases and J by 5 bases; unmatched bases: 7. The germline V gene has CDR1 SNHLY and CDR2 FYNNEI. This CDR3 comprises 15 residues. CDR3 protein: CASIAPGQGNEKLFF. CDR3 nucleotide sequence: TGTGCCAGCATAGCCCCGGGACAGGGGAATGAAAAACTGTTTTTT.

The chain links TRBV5-1 to TRBJ2-3; 10 positions match TRBD1. With 8 bases clipped from V and 1 base from J, the junction kept 4 bases outside the gene matches. The CDR3 has 14 residues. Per germline, CDR1 SGHRS and CDR2 YFSETQ. The CDR3 nucleotides are TGCGCCAGTCGACAGGGGGCAGGCACAGATACGCAGTATTTT. This translates into CASRQGAGTDTQYF.

Only a few counts were recorded for this clone. J is TRBJ2-5 and V is TRBV19; 11 bases agree with TRBD2. The CDR3 contains 15 residues. Germline V gene lookup returns CDR1 LNHDA and CDR2 SQIVND (reference sequence). With 4 bases clipped from V and 2 bases from J, the junction kept 3 bases outside the gene matches. CDR3 DNA: TGTGCCAGTAGTACCGGGACTAGCGGACAAGAGACCCAGTACTTC. Translated: CASSTGTSGQETQYF. The complete variable domain, with remaining parts taken from reference TRBV19 and TRBJ2-5, reads DGGITQSPKYLFRKEGQNVTLSCEQNLNHDAMYWYRQDPGQGLRLIYYSQIVNDFQKGDIAEGYSVSREKKESFPLTVTSAQKNPTAFYLCASSTGTSGQETQYFGPGTRLLVL.

The chain combines TRBV2 with TRBJ1-4; D remains ambiguous. Germline V gene data show CDR1 as SNHLY and CDR2 as FYNNEI. The V and J ends lost 5 bases and 7 bases respectively, with 8 bases between them. This CDR3 is 12 amino acids long. CDR3 loop: CASSWSGEKLFF. CDR3 nucleotides: TGTGCCAGCAGTTGGTCAGGTGAAAAACTGTTTTTT.

The V call is TRBV28, the J call TRBJ1-2, with a tentative D call TRBD1 (5 bases). This CDR3 has 14 amino acids. Germline V lookup: CDR1 MDHEN, CDR2 SYDVKM. Trimming stripped 5 bases from V and 0 bases from J, with 10 bases between. The CDR3 reads CASSIPRANYGYTF. The CDR3 nucleotides read TGTGCCAGCAGTATACCCAGGGCTAACTATGGCTACACCTTC.

The chain couples TRBV7-8 to TRBJ2-5; 8 positions match TRBD2. V was pared by 5 bases and J by 1 base, with 9 bases of the junction left unmatched. The germline gives CDR1 SGHVS, CDR2 FQNEAQ. This CDR3 spans 16 amino acids. CDR3 sequence (DNA): TGTGCCAGCAGCCCAAGGTTGGCGGGGGGCCAAGAGACCCAGTACTTC. Protein: CASSPRLAGGQETQYF.

The chain joins TRBV10-2 to TRBJ1-3; D remains ambiguous. Trimming took off 0 bases at V and 0 bases at J, with 6 bases between the two ends. This CDR3 has 15 residues. Germline V gene lookup returns CDR1 WSHSY and CDR2 SAAADI. The CDR3 DNA reads as TGCGCCAGCAGTGAGTCAACGAGCTCTGGAAACACCATATATTTT. Translated, it gives CASSESTSSGNTIYF.

The chain joins TRBV2 to TRBJ2-7, with 7 bases aligning to TRBD2. Germline values: CDR1 SNHLY, CDR2 FYNNEI. V shed 5 bases, J shed 7 bases, and the junction held 11 bases outside the gene matches. The CDR3 sequence is 14 residues long. The CDR3 DNA reads as TGTGCCAGCAGTACCGGGACGGGACTACGGGAGCAGTACTTC. Its translation is CASSTGTGLREQYF.

This clone came up a few times. The V call is TRBV5-6, the J call TRBJ1-5; D not certain. The V end was cut by 0 bases, the J end by 6 bases, with 13 bases between. This CDR3 contains 15 residues. Germline V lookup: CDR1 SGHDT, CDR2 YYEEEE. The CDR3 sequence: CASSLGLGSSQPQHF. CDR3 DNA: TGTGCCAGCAGCTTGGGTTTGGGGAGTTCTCAGCCCCAGCATTTT.

The genes are TRBV27 and TRBJ1-1; possible D gene TRBD1, 5 bases. This CDR3 comprises 13 residues. CDR1 MNHEY and CDR2 SMNVEV come from the germline V gene (reference sequence). The V end was cut by 10 bases, the J end by 5 bases, with 17 bases between. CDR3 in amino acids: CATLIWGGTEAFF. The CDR3 bases are TGTGCCACCCTAATTTGGGGGGGAACTGAAGCTTTCTTT.

The rearrangement uses TRBV5-1 and TRBJ2-3; a possible D gene is TRBD1 (6 bases). Trimming removed 4 bases from V and 3 bases from J, with 12 bases in between. The CDR3 spans 14 residues. Per germline, CDR1 SGHRS and CDR2 YFSETQ. Here the CDR3 reads CASSAGQNTDTQYF. For the CDR3, the DNA is TGCGCCAGCAGCGCTGGACAGAATACAGATACGCAGTATTTT.

The gene calls are TRBV29-1 and TRBJ2-1; 7 bases line up with TRBD2. The trim removed 6 bases at V and 4 bases at J, leaving 15 bases unmatched. The germline CDR1 and CDR2 sequences are SQVTM and ANQGSEA. The CDR3 extends over 16 amino acids. The CDR3 nucleotides are TGCAGCGTCCCCAAGGGAGGGCGTGCGTTATACAATGAGCAGTTCTTC. Translation gives CSVPKGGRALYNEQFF.

The V gene is TRBV29-1, the J gene TRBJ2-7, with D maybe TRBD1 (7 bases). Trimming removed 5 bases at V and 0 bases at J, with 11 bases between. This CDR3 has 13 amino acids. Per germline, CDR1 SQVTM and CDR2 ANQGSEA. The CDR3: CSVSGGSSYEQYF. The CDR3 nucleotides read TGCAGCGTTTCAGGGGGGAGCTCCTACGAGCAGTACTTC.